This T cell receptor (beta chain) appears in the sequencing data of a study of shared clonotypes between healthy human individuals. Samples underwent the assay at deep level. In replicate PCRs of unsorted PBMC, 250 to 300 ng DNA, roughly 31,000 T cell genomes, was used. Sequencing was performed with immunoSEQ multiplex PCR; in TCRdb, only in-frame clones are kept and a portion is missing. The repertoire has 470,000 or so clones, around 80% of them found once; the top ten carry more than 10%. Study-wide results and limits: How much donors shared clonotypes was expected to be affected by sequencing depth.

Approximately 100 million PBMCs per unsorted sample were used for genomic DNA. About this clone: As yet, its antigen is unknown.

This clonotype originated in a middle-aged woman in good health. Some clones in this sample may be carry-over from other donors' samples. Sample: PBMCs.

The CDR3 DNA reads as TGTGCCTCCGGGACCCCCCGGGGGAATACGCAGTATTTT. Translated, it gives CASGTPRGNTQYF. The chain joins TRBV7-3 to TRBJ2-3; maybe TRBD2 (6 bases). V was pared by 11 bases and J by 7 bases, with 19 bases between. This CDR3 is built from 13 residues. Germline CDR1 is SGHTA and CDR2 is FQGTGA.